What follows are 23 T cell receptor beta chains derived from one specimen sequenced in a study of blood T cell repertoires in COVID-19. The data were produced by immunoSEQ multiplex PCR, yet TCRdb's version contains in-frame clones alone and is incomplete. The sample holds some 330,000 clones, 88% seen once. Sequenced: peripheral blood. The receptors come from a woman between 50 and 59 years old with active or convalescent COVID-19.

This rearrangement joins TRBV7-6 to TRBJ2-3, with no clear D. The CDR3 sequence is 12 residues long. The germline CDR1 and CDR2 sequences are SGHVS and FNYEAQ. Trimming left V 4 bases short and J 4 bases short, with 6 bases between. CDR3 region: CASSYLADTQYF. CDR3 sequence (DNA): TGTGCCAGCAGCTACTTGGCAGATACGCAGTATTTT.

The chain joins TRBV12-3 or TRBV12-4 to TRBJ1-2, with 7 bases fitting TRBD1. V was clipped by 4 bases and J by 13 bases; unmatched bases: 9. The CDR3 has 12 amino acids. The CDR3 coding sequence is TGTGCCAGCAGTTACCGCTCCCAGGGGGGCACCTTC. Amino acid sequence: CASSYRSQGGTF.

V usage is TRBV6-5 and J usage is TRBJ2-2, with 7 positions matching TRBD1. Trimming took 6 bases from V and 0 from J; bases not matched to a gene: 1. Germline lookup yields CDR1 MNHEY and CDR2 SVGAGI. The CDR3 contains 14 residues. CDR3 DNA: TGTGCCAGCAGGCAGGGGGCGAACACCGGGGAGCTGTTTTTT. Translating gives CASRQGANTGELFF.

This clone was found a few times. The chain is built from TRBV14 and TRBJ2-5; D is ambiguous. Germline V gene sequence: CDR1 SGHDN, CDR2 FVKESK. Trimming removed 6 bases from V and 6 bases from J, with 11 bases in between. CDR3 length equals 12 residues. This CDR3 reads CASSPGVKTQYF. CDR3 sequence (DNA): TGTGCCAGCAGTCCTGGAGTGAAGACCCAGTACTTC.

CDR3 protein: CASSARGEVYNEQFF. The CDR3 DNA sequence: TGTGCCAGCAGCGCTCGCGGGGAGGTCTACAATGAGCAGTTCTTC. The gene calls are TRBV7-9 and TRBJ2-1; a weak D match, TRBD2 (6 bases). The CDR3 loop spans 15 amino acids. V lost 5 bases to trimming and J lost 3 bases, with 14 bases between them. CDR1 SEHNR and CDR2 FQNEAQ come from the germline V gene (reference sequence).

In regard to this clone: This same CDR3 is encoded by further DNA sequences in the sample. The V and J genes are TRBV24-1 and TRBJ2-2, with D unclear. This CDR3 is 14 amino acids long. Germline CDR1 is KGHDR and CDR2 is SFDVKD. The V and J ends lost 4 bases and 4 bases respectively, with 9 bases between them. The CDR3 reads CATSDRTTTGELFF. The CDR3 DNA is TGTGCCACCAGTGACCGAACTACCACCGGGGAGCTGTTTTTT.

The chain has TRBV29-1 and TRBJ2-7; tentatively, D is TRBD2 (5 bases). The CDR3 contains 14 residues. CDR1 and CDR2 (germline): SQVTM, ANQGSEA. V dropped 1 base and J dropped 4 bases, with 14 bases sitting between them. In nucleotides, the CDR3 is TGCAGCGTTGAAGGAGCCCCGGGGATTTACGAGCAGTACTTC. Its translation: CSVEGAPGIYEQYF.

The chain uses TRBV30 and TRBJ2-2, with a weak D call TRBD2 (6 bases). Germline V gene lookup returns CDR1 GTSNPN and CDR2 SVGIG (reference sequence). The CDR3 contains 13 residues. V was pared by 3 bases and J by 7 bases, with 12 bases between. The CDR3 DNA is TGTGCCTGGAGAAGAGGGGAGGTCGGGGAGCTGTTTTTT. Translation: CAWRRGEVGELFF.

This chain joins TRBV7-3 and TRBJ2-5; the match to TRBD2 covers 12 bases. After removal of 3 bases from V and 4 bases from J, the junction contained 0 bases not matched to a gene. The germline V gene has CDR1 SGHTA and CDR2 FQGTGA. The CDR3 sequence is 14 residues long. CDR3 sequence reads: CASSLGLAGETQYF. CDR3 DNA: TGTGCCAGCAGCTTGGGACTAGCGGGAGAGACCCAGTACTTC.

For the CDR3, the DNA is TGCGCCAGCAGCCAGGTACCGGGACAGGGGAGTAGAACTAATGAAAAACTGTTTTTT. It codes for CASSQVPGQGSRTNEKLFF. This sequence joins TRBV4-1 and TRBJ1-4; TRBD1 matches at 10 bases. After removal of 3 bases from V and 1 base from J, the junction contained 11 bases not matched to a gene. The germline V gene has CDR1 MGHRA and CDR2 YSYEKL. This CDR3 has 19 amino acids.

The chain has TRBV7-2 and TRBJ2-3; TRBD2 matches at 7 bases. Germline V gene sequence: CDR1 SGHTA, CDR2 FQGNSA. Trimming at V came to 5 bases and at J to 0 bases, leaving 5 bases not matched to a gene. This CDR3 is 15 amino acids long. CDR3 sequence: CASSPGLGSTDTQYF. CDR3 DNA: TGTGCCAGCAGCCCAGGACTAGGGAGCACAGATACGCAGTATTTT.

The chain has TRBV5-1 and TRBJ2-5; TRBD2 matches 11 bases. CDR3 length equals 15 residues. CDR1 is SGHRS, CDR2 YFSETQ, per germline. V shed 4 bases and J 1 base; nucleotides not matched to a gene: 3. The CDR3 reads CASSTGTSGQETQYF. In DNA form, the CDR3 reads TGCGCCAGCAGCACCGGGACTAGCGGCCAAGAGACCCAGTACTTC.

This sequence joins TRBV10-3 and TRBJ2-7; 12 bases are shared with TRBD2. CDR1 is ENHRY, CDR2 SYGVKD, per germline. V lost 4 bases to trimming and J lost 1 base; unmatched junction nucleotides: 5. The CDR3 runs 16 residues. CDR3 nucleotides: TGTGCCATCAGTGCAAAACTAGCGGGGGGTTCCTACGAGCAGTACTTC. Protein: CAISAKLAGGSYEQYF.

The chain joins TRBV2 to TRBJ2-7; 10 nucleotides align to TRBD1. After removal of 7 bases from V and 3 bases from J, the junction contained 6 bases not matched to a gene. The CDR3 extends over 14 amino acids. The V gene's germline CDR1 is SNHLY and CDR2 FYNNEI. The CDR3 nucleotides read TGTGCCAGCAAAGGGACAGGGGTTTTCTACGAGCAGTACTTC. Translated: CASKGTGVFYEQYF.

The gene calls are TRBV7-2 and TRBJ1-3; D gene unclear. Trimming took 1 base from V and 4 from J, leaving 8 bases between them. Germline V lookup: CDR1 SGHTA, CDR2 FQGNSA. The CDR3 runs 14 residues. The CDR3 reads CASSLDPVGNTIYF. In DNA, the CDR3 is TGTGCCAGCAGCTTAGATCCAGTCGGAAACACCATATATTTT.

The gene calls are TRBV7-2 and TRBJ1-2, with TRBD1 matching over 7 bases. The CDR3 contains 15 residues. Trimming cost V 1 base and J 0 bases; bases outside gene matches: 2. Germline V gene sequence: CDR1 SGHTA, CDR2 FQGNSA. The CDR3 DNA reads TGTGCCAGCAGCTTAGAGGGACAGCCTAACTATGGCTACACCTTC. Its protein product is CASSLEGQPNYGYTF.

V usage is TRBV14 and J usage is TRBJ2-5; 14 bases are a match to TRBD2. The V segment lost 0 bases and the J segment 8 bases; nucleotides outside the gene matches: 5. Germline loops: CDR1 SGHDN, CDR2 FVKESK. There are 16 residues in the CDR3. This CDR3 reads CASSQEGLAGGRTQYF. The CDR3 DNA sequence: TGTGCCAGCAGCCAAGAAGGACTAGCGGGAGGCCGAACCCAGTACTTC.

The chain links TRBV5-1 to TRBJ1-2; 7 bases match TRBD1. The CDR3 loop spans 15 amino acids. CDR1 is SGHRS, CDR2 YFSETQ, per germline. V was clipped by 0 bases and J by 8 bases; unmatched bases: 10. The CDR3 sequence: CASSLGGLQGEGYTF. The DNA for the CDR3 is TGCGCCAGCAGCTTGGGAGGCCTCCAGGGGGAAGGCTACACCTTC.

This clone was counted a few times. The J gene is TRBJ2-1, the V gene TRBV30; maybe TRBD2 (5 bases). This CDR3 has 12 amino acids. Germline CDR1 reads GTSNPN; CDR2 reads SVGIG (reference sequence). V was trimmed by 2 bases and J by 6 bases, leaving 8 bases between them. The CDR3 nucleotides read TGTGCCTGGAGTCAGAGCGGCAATGAGCAGTTCTTC. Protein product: CAWSQSGNEQFF.

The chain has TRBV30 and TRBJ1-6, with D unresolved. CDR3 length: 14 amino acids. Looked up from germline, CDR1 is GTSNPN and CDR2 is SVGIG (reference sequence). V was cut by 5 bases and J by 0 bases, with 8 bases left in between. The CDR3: CAWATDSYNSPLHF. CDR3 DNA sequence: TGTGCCTGGGCCACAGACTCCTATAATTCACCCCTCCACTTT.

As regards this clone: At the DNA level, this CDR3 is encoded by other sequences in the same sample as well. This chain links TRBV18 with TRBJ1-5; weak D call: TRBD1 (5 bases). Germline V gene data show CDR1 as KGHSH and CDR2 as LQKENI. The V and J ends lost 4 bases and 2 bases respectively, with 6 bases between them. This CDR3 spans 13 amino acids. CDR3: CASSRGGNQPQHF. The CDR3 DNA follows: TGTGCCAGCTCACGGGGGGGCAATCAGCCCCAGCATTTT.

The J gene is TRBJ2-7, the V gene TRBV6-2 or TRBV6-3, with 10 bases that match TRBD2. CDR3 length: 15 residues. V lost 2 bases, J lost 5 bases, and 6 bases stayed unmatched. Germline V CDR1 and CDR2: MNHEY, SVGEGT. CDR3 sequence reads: CASSYSLAGVDEQYF. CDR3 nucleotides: TGTGCCAGCAGTTACAGCCTAGCGGGAGTTGACGAGCAGTACTTC.

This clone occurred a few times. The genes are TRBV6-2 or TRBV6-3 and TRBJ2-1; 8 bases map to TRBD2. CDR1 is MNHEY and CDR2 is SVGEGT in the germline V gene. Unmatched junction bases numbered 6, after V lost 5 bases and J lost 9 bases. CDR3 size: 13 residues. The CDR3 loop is CASSRPGGGEQFF. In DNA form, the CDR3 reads TGTGCCAGCAGTCGTCCGGGGGGGGGTGAGCAGTTCTTC.